These T cell receptor beta chains were read from a single sample in a study of blood T cell repertoires in COVID-19. Data came from immunoSEQ multiplex PCR; TCRdb stores just in-frame clones and leaves some out. The repertoire consists of roughly 250,000 clones, with approximately 86% occurring once and the leading ten covering under 2%. The specimen sequenced was PBMCs or T cells enriched from blood (not recorded which). The receptors shown here come from a woman in her forties or fifties who had recovered from COVID-19. Both conserved end residues are part of each CDR3. D genes are given only for firm matches. The size entry is marked missing in some rows and otherwise reads once, few, many or a size class.

V: TRBV19
length: 15
size: few
J: TRBJ2-7
D: .
DNA: TGTGCCAGTAGTACAGGGTTCCAGAGCTCCTACGAGCAGTACTTC
CDR3: CASSTGFQSSYEQYF

V: TRBV3-1/TRBV3-2
length: 15
size: .
J: TRBJ2-3
D: .
DNA: TGTGCCAGCAGCCAAGGCGGGACCAGCACAGATACGCAGTATTTT
CDR3: CASSQGGTSTDTQYF

V: TRBV5-1
length: 15
size: .
J: TRBJ2-1
D: TRBD2
DNA: TGCGCCAGCAAAATGATAGCGGGAGGGACGAATGAGCAGTTCTTC
CDR3: CASKMIAGGTNEQFF

V: TRBV28
length: 13
size: .
J: TRBJ2-1
D: TRBD1
DNA: TGTGCCGGGGGACAGATGTCCTACAATGAGCAGTTCTTC
CDR3: CAGGQMSYNEQFF

V: TRBV7-9
length: 22
size: few
J: TRBJ2-2
D: TRBD2
DNA: TGTGCCAGCACCACCGTAGGACCGGGACTAGCGGGAGGGCCGGTCAACACCGGGGAGCTGTTTTTT
CDR3: CASTTVGPGLAGGPVNTGELFF

V: TRBV6-5
length: 15
size: .
J: TRBJ1-6
D: .
DNA: TGTGCCAGCATTCTAGTGACAGAGAGTCATTCACCCCTCCACTTT
CDR3: CASILVTESHSPLHF

V: TRBV15
length: 12
size: .
J: TRBJ2-5
D: .
DNA: TGTGCCACCAGCATACAGAAAGAGACCCAGTACTTC
CDR3: CATSIQKETQYF

V: TRBV19
length: 16
size: once
J: TRBJ1-2
D: TRBD1
DNA: TGTGCCAGTAGTAGCTACGTGACAGGGGAGCGGAGTGGCTACACCTTC
CDR3: CASSSYVTGERSGYTF

V: TRBV27
length: 13
size: .
J: TRBJ2-1
D: .
DNA: TGTGCCAGCAGTTTATCCCCCTCCAATGAGCAGTTCTTC
CDR3: CASSLSPSNEQFF

V: TRBV12-5
length: 15
size: .
J: TRBJ1-4
D: .
DNA: TGTGCTAGTGGTTCGGGGGTAAAGACTAATGAAAAACTGTTTTTT
CDR3: CASGSGVKTNEKLFF

V: TRBV28
length: 13
size: .
J: TRBJ1-2
D: .
DNA: TGTGCCAGCAGCCAAAACCCACTCTATGGCTACACCTTC
CDR3: CASSQNPLYGYTF

V: TRBV18
length: 13
size: .
J: TRBJ2-3
D: .
DNA: TGTGCCAGCTCATACTACACCACAGATACGCAGTATTTT
CDR3: CASSYYTTDTQYF

V: TRBV3-1/TRBV3-2
length: 15
size: .
J: TRBJ2-5
D: TRBD2
DNA: TGTGCCAGCAGCCCCCGGACTAGCGGGAGTGAGACCCAGTACTTC
CDR3: CASSPRTSGSETQYF

V: TRBV19
length: 16
size: few
J: TRBJ1-5
D: TRBD1
DNA: TGTGCCAGTAGTATGGAGAGGGGGCGTAGTATTCAGCCCCAGCATTTT
CDR3: CASSMERGRSIQPQHF

V: TRBV27
length: 13
size: .
J: TRBJ2-7
D: TRBD2
DNA: TGTGCCAGCCGGGGTGGAGCGGGGTACGAGCAGTACTTC
CDR3: CASRGGAGYEQYF

V: TRBV19
length: 13
size: .
J: TRBJ1-5
D: .
DNA: TGTGCCAGTAGTGTCTACCGGGAGCAGCCCCAGCATTTT
CDR3: CASSVYREQPQHF

V: TRBV10-3
length: 14
size: .
J: TRBJ1-1
D: .
DNA: TGTGCCATCAAGACAGCGAACATGAACACTGAAGCTTTCTTT
CDR3: CAIKTANMNTEAFF

V: TRBV6-2/TRBV6-3
length: 13
size: .
J: TRBJ1-2
D: .
DNA: TGTGCCAGCAGCAGTACTCAAAACTATGGCTACACCTTC
CDR3: CASSSTQNYGYTF

V: TRBV6-5
length: 13
size: .
J: TRBJ2-7
D: .
DNA: TGTGCCAGCAGTTACTCGTCTTCCTACGAGCAGTACTTC
CDR3: CASSYSSSYEQYF

V: TRBV2
length: 12
size: .
J: TRBJ1-2
D: .
DNA: TGTGCCAAGTTTAGAACCAACTATGGCTACACCTTC
CDR3: CAKFRTNYGYTF

V: TRBV5-4
length: 14
size: .
J: TRBJ2-2
D: TRBD1
DNA: TGTGCCAGCAGCAGTGACAGGGGGCCTGGGGAGCTGTTTTTT
CDR3: CASSSDRGPGELFF

V: TRBV4-3
length: 15
size: .
J: TRBJ2-7
D: .
DNA: TGCGCCAGCAGCCAAGATTACCGACTAGTGAACGAGCAGTACTTC
CDR3: CASSQDYRLVNEQYF

V: TRBV28
length: 15
size: .
J: TRBJ2-1
D: TRBD1
DNA: TGTGCCAGCAGTTTCGGACAGGGGGCCTACAATGAGCAGTTCTTC
CDR3: CASSFGQGAYNEQFF

V: TRBV7-8
length: 14
size: .
J: TRBJ2-7
D: TRBD2
DNA: TGTGCCAGCATTTACGCGGGAGCTGGCGGAGAGCAGTACTTC
CDR3: CASIYAGAGGEQYF

V: TRBV2
length: 14
size: .
J: TRBJ1-1
D: .
DNA: TGTGCCAGCAGTGAAGTTACCGCGGGGGCTGAAGCTTTCTTT
CDR3: CASSEVTAGAEAFF

V: TRBV27
length: 21
size: .
J: TRBJ2-1
D: .
DNA: TGTGCCAGCAGTTTATTACCGAACTTAAGAGAATTCTCAGGGTCCTACAATGAGCAGTTCTTC
CDR3: CASSLLPNLREFSGSYNEQFF

V: TRBV4-2
length: 16
size: .
J: TRBJ2-4
D: TRBD2
DNA: TGTGCCAGCAGCCAAGTGGCTAGCGGGAGTTTAAACATTCAGTACTTC
CDR3: CASSQVASGSLNIQYF

V: TRBV11-2
length: 14
size: once
J: TRBJ1-1
D: .
DNA: TGTGCCAGCACCAGGTACGGTCCGAACACTGAAGCTTTCTTT
CDR3: CASTRYGPNTEAFF

V: TRBV9
length: 14
size: once
J: TRBJ2-7
D: .
DNA: TGTGCCAGCAGCGTTTCCCCCCTCGGGGACGAGCAGTACTTC
CDR3: CASSVSPLGDEQYF

V: TRBV5-1
length: 16
size: .
J: TRBJ2-3
D: TRBD2
DNA: TGCGCCAGCAGCCTCCCCCCAGCGGGAGTCGCAGATACGCAGTATTTT
CDR3: CASSLPPAGVADTQYF

V: TRBV7-9
length: 16
size: .
J: TRBJ2-7
D: .
DNA: TGTGCCAGCAGCTCATCTAGAAACAGGAGCTCCTACGAGCAGTACTTC
CDR3: CASSSSRNRSSYEQYF

V: TRBV28
length: 15
size: .
J: TRBJ1-2
D: .
DNA: TGTGCCAGCAGTATCGGACAGCCTCCGAACTATGGCTACACCTTC
CDR3: CASSIGQPPNYGYTF

V: TRBV21-1
length: 13
size: .
J: TRBJ1-5
D: .
DNA: TGTGCCACTAGACAGGCTATATGTCAGCCCCAGCATTTT
CDR3: CATRQAICQPQHF

V: TRBV27
length: 12
size: .
J: TRBJ2-1
D: TRBD2
DNA: TGTGCCAGCAGTTTTAGCGGGAGTGGGCAGTTCTTC
CDR3: CASSFSGSGQFF

V: TRBV6-5
length: 13
size: few
J: TRBJ1-1
D: .
DNA: TGTGCCAGCAGTCGCAGGGGAGACACTGAAGCTTTCTTT
CDR3: CASSRRGDTEAFF

V: TRBV10-3
length: 17
size: .
J: TRBJ1-6
D: TRBD1
DNA: TGTGCCATCAGTGAGCGGCAGGGGGCCTCGATAAGTTCACCCCTCCACTTT
CDR3: CAISERQGASISSPLHF

V: TRBV9
length: 15
size: .
J: TRBJ2-1
D: .
DNA: TGTGCCAGCAGCGTAGGTCATACGGAGGGCAATGAGCAGTTCTTC
CDR3: CASSVGHTEGNEQFF

V: TRBV19
length: 15
size: .
J: TRBJ1-5
D: .
DNA: TGTGCCAGTACTTACCGGGGTGAGGGCAATCAGCCCCAGCATTTT
CDR3: CASTYRGEGNQPQHF

V: TRBV18
length: 15
size: once
J: TRBJ2-3
D: TRBD2
DNA: TGTGCCAGCTCACAACTAGCGGGGAACACAGATACGCAGTATTTT
CDR3: CASSQLAGNTDTQYF

V: TRBV2
length: 13
size: .
J: TRBJ2-7
D: .
DNA: TGTGCCAGCAGGTGGGGGGACTCCTACGAGCAGTACTTC
CDR3: CASRWGDSYEQYF

V: TRBV15
length: 14
size: .
J: TRBJ2-7
D: TRBD1
DNA: TGTGCCACCAGAGCCGGGACAGGTATCTACGAGCAGTACTTC
CDR3: CATRAGTGIYEQYF

V: TRBV5-1
length: 19
size: .
J: TRBJ2-2
D: TRBD2
DNA: TGCGCCAGCAGCTCCTCTCGCAGTCCGGGACTAGCGGCGGTGAGGGAGCTGTTTTTT
CDR3: CASSSSRSPGLAAVRELFF

V: TRBV27
length: 13
size: .
J: TRBJ1-5
D: TRBD1
DNA: TGTGCCAGCAGTCCAGGGACAGCCAGGACCCAGCATTTT
CDR3: CASSPGTARTQHF

V: TRBV29-1
length: 12
size: .
J: TRBJ1-4
D: TRBD1
DNA: TGCAGCGGGGGACAGGGTCGTGAAAAACTGTTTTTT
CDR3: CSGGQGREKLFF

V: TRBV9
length: 16
size: .
J: TRBJ1-4
D: .
DNA: TGTGCCAGCAGCGTAGGCCTGGGGACATCGGAGGAAAAACTGTTTTTT
CDR3: CASSVGLGTSEEKLFF

V: TRBV19
length: 19
size: .
J: TRBJ2-3
D: .
DNA: TGTGCCAGTACCTCAAGACCCCCCGGAGGCGGAAGCTCCACAGATACGCAGTATTTT
CDR3: CASTSRPPGGGSSTDTQYF

V: TRBV10-2
length: 13
size: .
J: TRBJ1-1
D: TRBD1
DNA: TGCGCCAGCTTGACAGGGTTGAGCACTGAAGCTTTCTTT
CDR3: CASLTGLSTEAFF

V: TRBV19
length: 13
size: .
J: TRBJ2-4
D: TRBD2
DNA: TGTGCCAGTAGTATAGTTGACCGGGGGGGAGGGTACTTC
CDR3: CASSIVDRGGGYF

V: TRBV3-1/TRBV3-2
length: 13
size: .
J: TRBJ2-1
D: .
DNA: TGTGCCAGCAGCCATCGGCAGGCATGGGAGCAGTTCTTC
CDR3: CASSHRQAWEQFF

V: TRBV6-5
length: 16
size: .
J: TRBJ2-1
D: TRBD2
DNA: TGTGCCAGCAGTTACTCGGGCGGGAGGGCCGACAATGAGCAGTTCTTC
CDR3: CASSYSGGRADNEQFF